This T cell receptor (beta chain) was obtained from a study of CXCR3-negative and CXCR3-positive naive CD8 T cells. The CDR3 covers 14 residues. From germline, CDR1 is SGHRS and CDR2 YFSETQ. To note about this clonotype: Antigen: not known.

Study-level findings and limits: Researchers report CXCR3 expression partially decreased after cryopreservation, with fresh PBMCs used in most assays. Because surface CD5 did not distinguish the naive subsets, TCR strength was inferred from TRB CDR3 properties. Similar TRBV-TRBJ usage characterized naive CXCR3-negative and CXCR3-positive cells; memory cells differed.

TRB cDNA was prepared as libraries by UMI-labeled 5' RACE. TCRdb reanalyzed the 5' RACE reads and collapses them to one entry per CDR3 protein, without DNA. With roughly 89,000 distinct CDR3 sequences in the sample, the ten largest clones hold around 1.7%. The sequence came from a human donor in good health. Some clones in this sample may be carry-over from other donors' samples. Sequencing was done on a sample of naive CXCR3- CD8+ T cells from blood. Subset meaning: CD45RO-CCR7+CD27+CD95- naive CD8+ T cells lacking CXCR3 (TNR3-). V and J are TRBV5-1 and TRBJ1-2; TCRdb gives TRBD1 as the D gene, but with no DNA this cannot be confirmed. The CDR3 protein is CASSLGGGIYGYTF.